A few counts support the clone carrying this T cell receptor (beta chain). Authors of the study amplified TCR beta CDR3 regions from RNA transcripts. HTBI primers were used for first-round RT-PCR of the TCR CDR3. TCRdb analysed the multiplex PCR reads with MiXCR anew, one entry per CDR3 protein. The data show a few hundred thousand distinct CDR3 sequences, about 15% seen once. The entry originates in a study of T cells in Graves' hyperthyroidism and ophthalmopathy. Trimming cost V 5 bases and J 1 base, with 17 bases left between them. CDR1 PRHDT and CDR2 FYEKMQ come from the germline V gene (reference sequence). CDR3 length: 16 amino acids. Graves' hyperthyroidism without ophthalmopathy progression within 18 months was termed stable.

This TCR derives from a woman in her twenties or thirties with Graves' hyperthyroidism. The rearrangement links TRBV13 to TRBJ2-5; no definite D call. Material for sequencing was blood. CDR3 bases: TGTGCCAGCAGCATTCGGCCATTCGGCGGCCAAGAGACCCAGTACTTC. This gives the protein CASSIRPFGGQETQYF.